The rows below give T cell receptor beta chains drawn from one sample of a study of blood T cell repertoires in COVID-19. Here immunoSEQ multiplex PCR was the method, and the copy in TCRdb shows in-frame clones only, minus some. The table lists some 510,000 clones, roughly 90% of them singletons. The sequenced sample consisted of PBMCs or T cells enriched from blood (not recorded which). The receptors were sampled from a woman in her thirties or forties who had recovered from COVID-19. Each CDR3 is given with its conserved first and last residue. D genes are given only for firm matches. Size values are once, few and many counts, or a class for expanded clones, and some rows have none.

j_gene: TRBJ1-2; abundance: -; d_gene: -; v_gene: TRBV1; CDR3nt: TGCACCAGCAGCCAATATGGTCCCGGAATGACTCCTAACTATGGCTACACCTTC; CDR3aa: CTSSQYGPGMTPNYGYTF
j_gene: TRBJ2-7; abundance: few; d_gene: TRBD2; v_gene: TRBV18; CDR3nt: TGTGCCAGCTCATTGGCGGGAGGGCCTCGCGAGCAGTACTTC; CDR3aa: CASSLAGGPREQYF
j_gene: TRBJ1-1; abundance: -; d_gene: TRBD1; v_gene: TRBV30; CDR3nt: TGTGCCTGGAGTGGGTGGGACAGGGGGCCCGAAGCTTTCTTT; CDR3aa: CAWSGWDRGPEAFF
j_gene: TRBJ1-4; abundance: once; d_gene: TRBD1; v_gene: TRBV15; CDR3nt: TGTGCCACCAGTACGAGGACAGGCGAAAATGAAAAACTGTTTTTT; CDR3aa: CATSTRTGENEKLFF
j_gene: TRBJ2-1; abundance: -; d_gene: TRBD1; v_gene: TRBV10-3; CDR3nt: TGTGCCATCAGTGAGTCTTGGGACAGGGGGTACAATGAGCAGTTCTTC; CDR3aa: CAISESWDRGYNEQFF
j_gene: TRBJ1-3; abundance: -; d_gene: -; v_gene: TRBV7-9; CDR3nt: TGTGCCAGCAGCTTAGGGACTGGGGACACCATATATTTT; CDR3aa: CASSLGTGDTIYF
j_gene: TRBJ1-2; abundance: -; d_gene: -; v_gene: TRBV14; CDR3nt: TGTGCCAGCAGCCAATCCGGAGGCTATGGCTACACCTTC; CDR3aa: CASSQSGGYGYTF
j_gene: TRBJ2-7; abundance: -; d_gene: TRBD1; v_gene: TRBV5-1; CDR3nt: TGCGCCAGCAGCTCTGGACAGGGCCGAACCTACGAGCAGTACTTC; CDR3aa: CASSSGQGRTYEQYF
j_gene: TRBJ2-7; abundance: -; d_gene: TRBD1; v_gene: TRBV6-5; CDR3nt: TGTGCCAGCAGTTATGCGGACAGGGAAGGCGAGCAGTACTTC; CDR3aa: CASSYADREGEQYF
j_gene: TRBJ1-2; abundance: -; d_gene: TRBD1; v_gene: TRBV7-2; CDR3nt: TGTGCCAGCAGCACAGGGCACAGGGGGGAGGGCTACACCTTC; CDR3aa: CASSTGHRGEGYTF
j_gene: TRBJ2-7; abundance: -; d_gene: TRBD1; v_gene: TRBV19; CDR3nt: TGTGCCAGTGCCGGGGACAGGGTTAACGAGCAGTACTTC; CDR3aa: CASAGDRVNEQYF
j_gene: TRBJ1-2; abundance: -; d_gene: -; v_gene: TRBV6-2/TRBV6-3; CDR3nt: TGTGCCAGCAGTTACTCGGGGCATACAAACTATGGCTACACCTTC; CDR3aa: CASSYSGHTNYGYTF
j_gene: TRBJ2-5; abundance: -; d_gene: TRBD2; v_gene: TRBV24-1; CDR3nt: TGTGCCACCGGGGGGGAACAGACCCAGTACTTC; CDR3aa: CATGGEQTQYF
j_gene: TRBJ2-5; abundance: -; d_gene: -; v_gene: TRBV27; CDR3nt: TGTGCCAGCAGTCGACGATTGAGAGGAGAGACCCAGTACTTC; CDR3aa: CASSRRLRGETQYF
j_gene: TRBJ2-1; abundance: -; d_gene: TRBD1; v_gene: TRBV11-3; CDR3nt: TGTGCCAGCAGCTTTGGGACAGGGTCTGGCAATGAGCAGTTCTTC; CDR3aa: CASSFGTGSGNEQFF
j_gene: TRBJ2-7; abundance: -; d_gene: TRBD2; v_gene: TRBV5-1; CDR3nt: TGCGCCAGCACCTTTCGAGCGGGAGTGGTCGAGCAGTACTTC; CDR3aa: CASTFRAGVVEQYF
j_gene: TRBJ1-4; abundance: -; d_gene: -; v_gene: TRBV3-1/TRBV3-2; CDR3nt: -; CDR3aa: CASSPLTVLREKLFF
j_gene: TRBJ2-3; abundance: -; d_gene: TRBD2; v_gene: TRBV5-4; CDR3nt: TGTGCCAGCAGCACCCGACTAGCGGGAGGAGCAGATACGCAGTATTTT; CDR3aa: CASSTRLAGGADTQYF
j_gene: TRBJ2-1; abundance: -; d_gene: TRBD1; v_gene: TRBV10-3; CDR3nt: TGTGCCATCACGGGGACAGGCCAACTTAACAATGAGCAGTTCTTC; CDR3aa: CAITGTGQLNNEQFF
j_gene: TRBJ1-2; abundance: -; d_gene: TRBD1; v_gene: TRBV5-1; CDR3nt: TGCGCCAGCAGCTTGTCCGGGACAGGGGGCTACTATGGCTACACCTTC; CDR3aa: CASSLSGTGGYYGYTF
j_gene: TRBJ2-7; abundance: -; d_gene: TRBD2; v_gene: TRBV18; CDR3nt: TGTGCCAGCTCACCTAGCGGGAGTATCTCCGAGCAGTACTTC; CDR3aa: CASSPSGSISEQYF
j_gene: TRBJ2-2; abundance: -; d_gene: -; v_gene: TRBV7-2; CDR3nt: TGTGCCAGCAGCTTAACAGGGGGGGTTCCCGGGGAGCTGTTTTTT; CDR3aa: CASSLTGGVPGELFF
j_gene: TRBJ2-1; abundance: -; d_gene: TRBD2; v_gene: TRBV6-2/TRBV6-3; CDR3nt: TGTGCCAGCAGCCCGGCGACTAGCGGGTACAATGAGCAGTTCTTC; CDR3aa: CASSPATSGYNEQFF
j_gene: TRBJ2-1; abundance: -; d_gene: -; v_gene: TRBV5-4; CDR3nt: TGTGCCACGAGTGACAGCTCCAATGAGCAGTTCTTC; CDR3aa: CATSDSSNEQFF
j_gene: TRBJ1-2; abundance: -; d_gene: -; v_gene: TRBV29-1; CDR3nt: TGCAGCGTTTCTGATGGAGGGGCGTATGGCTACACCTTC; CDR3aa: CSVSDGGAYGYTF
j_gene: TRBJ1-2; abundance: -; d_gene: -; v_gene: TRBV29-1; CDR3nt: TGCAGCGTTGAGGCGCCAACCTATGACCGGCCTAGTCCCTATGGCTACACCTTC; CDR3aa: CSVEAPTYDRPSPYGYTF
j_gene: TRBJ2-1; abundance: -; d_gene: -; v_gene: TRBV9; CDR3nt: TGTGCCAGCAGCGTAGGTCTAGAGGGCAATGAGCAGTTCTTC; CDR3aa: CASSVGLEGNEQFF
j_gene: TRBJ1-2; abundance: once; d_gene: TRBD1; v_gene: TRBV18; CDR3nt: TGTGCCAGCTCTGAGGGACAGGGAGATAACTATGGCTACACCTTC; CDR3aa: CASSEGQGDNYGYTF
j_gene: TRBJ2-4; abundance: -; d_gene: -; v_gene: TRBV19; CDR3nt: TGTGCCAGTAGTATAAGAAGCGGGCTCAAAAACATTCAGTACTTC; CDR3aa: CASSIRSGLKNIQYF
j_gene: TRBJ2-6; abundance: -; d_gene: -; v_gene: TRBV10-3; CDR3nt: TGTGCCATCAGTGAGGGCGGCACTGGGGCCAACGTCCTGACTTTC; CDR3aa: CAISEGGTGANVLTF
j_gene: TRBJ2-6; abundance: -; d_gene: -; v_gene: TRBV7-9; CDR3nt: TGTGCCAGCAGCTTAATCGGCAGGGGTCAGTCTGGGGCCAACGTCCTGACTTTC; CDR3aa: CASSLIGRGQSGANVLTF
j_gene: TRBJ2-1; abundance: -; d_gene: TRBD2; v_gene: TRBV10-1; CDR3nt: TGCGCCAGCAGTGAAGTTGGTAGCGGGGACAATGAGCAGTTCTTC; CDR3aa: CASSEVGSGDNEQFF